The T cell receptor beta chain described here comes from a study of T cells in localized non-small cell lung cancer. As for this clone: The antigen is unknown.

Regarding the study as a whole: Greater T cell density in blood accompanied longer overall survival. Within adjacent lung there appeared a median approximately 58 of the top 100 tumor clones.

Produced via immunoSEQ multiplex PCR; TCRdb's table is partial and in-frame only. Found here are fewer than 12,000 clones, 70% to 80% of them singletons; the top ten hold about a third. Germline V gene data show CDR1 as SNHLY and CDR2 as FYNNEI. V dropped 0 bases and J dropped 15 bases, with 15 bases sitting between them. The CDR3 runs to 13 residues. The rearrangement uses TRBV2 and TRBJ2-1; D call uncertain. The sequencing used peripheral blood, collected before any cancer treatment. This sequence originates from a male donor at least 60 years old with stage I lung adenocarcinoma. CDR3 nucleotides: TGTGCCAGCAGTGAAGCGGGGAACGTAGTCGGGTTCTTC. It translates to CASSEAGNVVGFF.